Below, one T cell receptor beta chain is given with its context. Trimming pared 4 bases from V and 0 bases from J, leaving 11 bases between. Germline V CDR1 and CDR2: SGHTS, YDEGEE. The CDR3 loop spans 14 amino acids. The source of the sample is a study of shared clonotypes between healthy human individuals. The donors, all of them Caucasian adults, lived in Nashville, Tennessee. The assay was immunoSEQ multiplex PCR, and TCRdb's table has in-frame clones only and misses some. The table lists approximately 510,000 clones, less than 85% of them singletons, with 13% in the top ten. This TCR derives from a woman between 40 and 50 years old in good health. Some clones in this sample may be carry-over from other donors' samples. The chain has TRBV5-8 and TRBJ2-7; weak D call: TRBD1 (5 bases). Sample: PBMCs. The CDR3 sequence is CASSTDRGSYEQYF. The DNA for the CDR3 is TGTGCCAGCAGCACCGACAGAGGCTCCTACGAGCAGTACTTC.